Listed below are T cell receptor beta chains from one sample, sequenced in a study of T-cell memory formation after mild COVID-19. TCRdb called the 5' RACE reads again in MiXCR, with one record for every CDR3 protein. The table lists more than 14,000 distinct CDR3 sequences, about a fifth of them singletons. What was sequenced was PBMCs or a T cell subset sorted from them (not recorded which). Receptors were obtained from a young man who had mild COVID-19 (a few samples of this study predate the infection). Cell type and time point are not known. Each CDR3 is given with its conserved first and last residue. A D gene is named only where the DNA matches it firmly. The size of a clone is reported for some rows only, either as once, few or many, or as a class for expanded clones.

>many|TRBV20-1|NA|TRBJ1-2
CSAAELDRRSGYTF
TGCAGTGCGGCGGAGCTGGACCGAAGGTCAGGCTACACCTTC
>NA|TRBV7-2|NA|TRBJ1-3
CASSREGKVENTIYF
TGTGCCAGCAGCCGAGAGGGGAAAGTTGAAAACACCATATATTTT
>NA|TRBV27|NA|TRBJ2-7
CASSSGGQFRLEQYF
TGTGCCAGCAGTTCAGGGGGGCAGTTTCGCCTCGAGCAGTACTTC
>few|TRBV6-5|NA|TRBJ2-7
CASSYLGFAGSYEQYF
TGTGCCAGCAGTTACCTCGGGTTCGCGGGGTCCTACGAGCAGTACTTC
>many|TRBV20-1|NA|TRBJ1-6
CSARVSGTGPLHF
TGCAGTGCCCGAGTGTCAGGGACTGGGCCCCTCCACTTT
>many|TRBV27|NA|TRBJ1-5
CASSFRRGVQPQHF
TGTGCCAGCAGTTTTAGAAGGGGGGTTCAGCCCCAGCATTTT
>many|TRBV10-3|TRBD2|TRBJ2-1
CAIMEIAGRYNEQFF
TGTGCCATCATGGAAATAGCGGGGAGGTACAATGAGCAGTTCTTC
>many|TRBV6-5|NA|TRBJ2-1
CASSAPLPSNEQFF
TGTGCCAGCAGTGCCCCGCTACCTTCGAATGAGCAGTTCTTC
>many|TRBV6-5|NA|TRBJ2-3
CASSYSTADTQYF
TGTGCCAGCAGTTACTCGACCGCGGATACGCAGTATTTT
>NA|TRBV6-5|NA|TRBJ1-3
CASSYSLGSAGNTIYF
TGTGCCAGCAGTTACAGCCTGGGGTCGGCTGGAAACACCATATATTTT
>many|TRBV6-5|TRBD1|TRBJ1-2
CASSGTGRSHYGYTF
TGTGCCAGCAGTGGGACAGGGCGGTCCCACTATGGCTACACCTTC
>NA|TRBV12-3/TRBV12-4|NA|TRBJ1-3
CASSLGSRGNTIYF
TGTGCCAGCAGTTTAGGGTCTCGTGGAAACACCATATATTTT
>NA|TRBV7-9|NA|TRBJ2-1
CASSLLGAEQFF
TGTGCCAGCAGCCTCCTAGGAGCCGAGCAGTTCTTC
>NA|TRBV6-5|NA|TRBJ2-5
CASSYSRWDWQETQYF
TGTGCCAGCAGTTACTCGAGATGGGACTGGCAAGAGACCCAGTACTTC
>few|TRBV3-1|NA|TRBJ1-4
CASSQVSPGEKLFF
TGTGCCAGCAGCCAAGTTAGCCCGGGGGAAAAACTGTTTTTT
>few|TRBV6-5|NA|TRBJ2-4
CASGTSNAKNIQYF
TGTGCCAGCGGGACCTCAAATGCCAAAAACATTCAGTACTTC
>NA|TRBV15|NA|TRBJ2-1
CATSRAGVEQFF
TGTGCCACCAGCAGAGCGGGAGTTGAGCAGTTCTTC
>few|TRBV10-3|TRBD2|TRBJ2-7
CAISEWGGGPHEQYF
TGTGCCATCAGTGAGTGGGGCGGGGGGCCGCACGAGCAGTACTTC
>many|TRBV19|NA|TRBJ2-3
CASSIRPLDTQYF
TGTGCCAGTAGTATAAGGCCGCTAGATACGCAGTATTTT
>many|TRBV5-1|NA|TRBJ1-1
CASSSPLTGLGAEAFF
TGCGCCAGCAGCTCTCCTCTTACAGGGTTAGGCGCTGAAGCTTTCTTT
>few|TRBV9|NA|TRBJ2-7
CASSPDVVAFPYEQYF
TGTGCCAGCAGCCCAGACGTAGTCGCTTTCCCCTACGAGCAGTACTTC
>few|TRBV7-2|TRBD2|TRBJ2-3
CASSPGTSSVSAQYF
TGTGCCAGCAGCCCCGGGACTAGCTCCGTCTCGGCGCAGTATTTT
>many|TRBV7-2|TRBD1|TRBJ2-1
CASSICSPGQAYNEQFF
TGTGCCAGCAGCATTTGTTCTCCGGGACAGGCCTACAATGAGCAGTTCTTC
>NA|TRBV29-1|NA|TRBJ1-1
CSAVGHTGRLGFGMNTEAFF
TGCAGCGCCGTGGGGCACACAGGGCGTTTAGGATTCGGGATGAACACTGAAGCTTTCTTT
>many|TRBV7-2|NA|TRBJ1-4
CASSGRTALNEKLFF
TGTGCCAGCAGCGGACGGACAGCGCTTAATGAAAAACTGTTTTTT
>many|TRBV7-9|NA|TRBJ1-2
CASSFPDRYYGYTF
TGTGCCAGCAGTTTCCCAGACAGATACTATGGCTACACCTTC
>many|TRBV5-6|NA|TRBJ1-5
CASSFSRGGGPNQPQHF
TGTGCCAGCAGCTTCAGCCGGGGCGGAGGGCCGAATCAGCCCCAGCATTTT
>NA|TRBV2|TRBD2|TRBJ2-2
CASSGLAGNTGELFF
TGTGCCAGCAGTGGACTAGCGGGGAACACCGGGGAGCTGTTTTTT
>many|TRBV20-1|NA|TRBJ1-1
CSARDKKRTRGAEAFF
TGCAGTGCTAGAGATAAGAAAAGGACCCGGGGGGCCGAAGCTTTCTTT
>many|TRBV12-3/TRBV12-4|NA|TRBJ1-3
CASTFMSSGNTIYF
TGTGCCAGCACCTTCATGAGCTCTGGAAACACCATATATTTT
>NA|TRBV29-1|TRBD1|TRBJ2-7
CSVAGQDKTYEQYF
TGCAGCGTGGCGGGACAGGACAAGACCTACGAGCAGTACTTC
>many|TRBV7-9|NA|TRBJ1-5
CASSTQGNQPQHF
TGTGCCAGCAGCACACAGGGAAATCAGCCCCAGCATTTT
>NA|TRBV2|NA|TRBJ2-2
CASPVNTGELFF
TGTGCCAGTCCTGTCAACACCGGGGAGCTGTTTTTT
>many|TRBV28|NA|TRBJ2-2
CASSLKRVGGFSGELFF
TGTGCCAGCAGTTTAAAGAGGGTAGGGGGGTTCTCCGGGGAGCTGTTTTTT
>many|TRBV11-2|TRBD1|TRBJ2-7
CASSLGGWDSTYEQYF
TGTGCCAGCAGCTTAGGGGGTTGGGACAGCACCTACGAGCAGTACTTC
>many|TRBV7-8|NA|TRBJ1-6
CASSFEQFNSPLHF
TGTGCCAGCAGCTTCGAACAGTTTAATTCACCCCTCCACTTT
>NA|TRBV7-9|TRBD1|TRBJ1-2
CASSSPSGTGPYGYTF
TGTGCCAGCAGCTCCCCCTCCGGGACAGGGCCTTATGGCTACACCTTC
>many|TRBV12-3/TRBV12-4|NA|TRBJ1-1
CASSYEPLNTEAFF
TGTGCCAGCAGTTACGAGCCTCTGAACACTGAAGCTTTCTTT
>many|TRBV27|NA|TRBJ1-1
CASSPFSILRSEAFF
TGTGCCAGCAGTCCCTTTAGTATACTCCGGTCTGAAGCTTTCTTT
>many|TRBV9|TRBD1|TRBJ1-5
CASSPGGAGGPQHF
TGTGCCAGCAGCCCAGGGGGGGCTGGCGGGCCCCAGCATTTT
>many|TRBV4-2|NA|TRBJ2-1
CASSQGTYNEQFF
TGTGCCAGCAGCCAGGGGACCTACAATGAGCAGTTCTTC
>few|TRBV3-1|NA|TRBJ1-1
CASSPTPGDTEAFF
TGTGCCAGCAGCCCAACCCCAGGGGACACTGAAGCTTTCTTT
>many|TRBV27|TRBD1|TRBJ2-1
CASSGSTGGDEQFF
TGTGCCAGCAGTGGGTCGACAGGGGGGGACGAGCAGTTCTTC
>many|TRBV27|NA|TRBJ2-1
CASSLPSSYNEQFF
TGTGCCAGCAGTTTACCGAGCTCCTACAATGAGCAGTTCTTC
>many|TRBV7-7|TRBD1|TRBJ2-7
CASSFGQGDTYEQYF
TGTGCCAGCAGCTTCGGACAGGGAGATACCTACGAGCAGTACTTC
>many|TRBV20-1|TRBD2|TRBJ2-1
CSARKGGGGSYNEQFF
TGCAGTGCTAGGAAAGGTGGCGGGGGGTCCTACAATGAGCAGTTCTTC
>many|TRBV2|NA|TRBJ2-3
CAGGVTDTQYF
TGTGCGGGCGGGGTGACAGATACGCAGTATTTT
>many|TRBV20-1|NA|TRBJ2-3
CSANRGVRDTQYF
TGCAGTGCTAATCGAGGGGTTCGAGATACGCAGTATTTT
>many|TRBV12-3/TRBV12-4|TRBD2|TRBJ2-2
CASTPMTSRTGELFF
TGTGCCAGCACCCCAATGACTAGCCGGACCGGGGAGCTGTTTTTT
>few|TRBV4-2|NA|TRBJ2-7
CASSQDPRSRINYEQYF
TGTGCCAGCAGCCAAGATCCGCGTAGTCGGATCAACTACGAGCAGTACTTC
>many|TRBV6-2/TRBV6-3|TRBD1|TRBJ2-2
CASTNRGKATGELFF
TGTGCCAGTACTAACAGGGGCAAAGCAACCGGGGAGCTGTTTTTT
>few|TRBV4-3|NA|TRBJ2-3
CASSQGRYLTPGADTQYF
TGCGCCAGCAGCCAAGGACGCTACTTAACCCCTGGGGCAGATACGCAGTATTTT
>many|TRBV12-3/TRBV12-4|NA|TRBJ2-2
CASSFPSTGLLGTGELFF
TGTGCCAGCAGTTTTCCCTCGACCGGACTCCTCGGTACCGGGGAGCTGTTTTTT
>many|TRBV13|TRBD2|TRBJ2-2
CASVLAFTGELFF
TGTGCCAGCGTACTAGCGTTCACCGGGGAGCTGTTTTTT
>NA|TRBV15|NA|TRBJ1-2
CATSRVMGGNYGYTF
TGTGCCACCAGCAGGGTCATGGGCGGAAACTATGGCTACACCTTC